This T cell receptor beta chain derives from a study of shared clonotypes between healthy human individuals. Germline V CDR1 and CDR2: SGHRS, YFSETQ. The CDR3 covers 15 residues. The assay was immunoSEQ multiplex PCR, and TCRdb's table has in-frame clones only and misses some. The sample records a few million clones, 93% being singletons. Comments on this clone: A junction boundary mismatches the germline segment, possibly from a read error.

Naive CD8 isolation took CD45RO-negative cells positively selected for CCR7 and excluded terminally differentiated effector memory CD45RA+ cells. Free of recent acute infections or vaccinations, the donors were healthy HIV-negative adults. Sequencing was done on a sample of naive CD8+ T cells from PBMCs. The sequence derives from a man younger than 35 in good health. Some clones in this sample may be carry-over from other donors' samples. The V call is TRBV5-1, the J call TRBJ2-5, with 12 bases identical to TRBD2. In nucleotides, the CDR3 is TGCGCCGGCAGGGCTAGCGGGAGGGTAGGGGAGACCCAGTACTTC. It yields the protein CAGRASGRVGETQYF. Full variable domain (rest looked up from reference TRBV5-1 and TRBJ2-5): KAGVTQTPRYLIKTRGQQVTLSCSPISGHRSVSWYQQTPGQGLQFLFEYFSETQRNKGNFPGRFSGRQFSNSRSEMNVSTLELGDSALYLCAGRASGRVGETQYFGPGTRLLVL.